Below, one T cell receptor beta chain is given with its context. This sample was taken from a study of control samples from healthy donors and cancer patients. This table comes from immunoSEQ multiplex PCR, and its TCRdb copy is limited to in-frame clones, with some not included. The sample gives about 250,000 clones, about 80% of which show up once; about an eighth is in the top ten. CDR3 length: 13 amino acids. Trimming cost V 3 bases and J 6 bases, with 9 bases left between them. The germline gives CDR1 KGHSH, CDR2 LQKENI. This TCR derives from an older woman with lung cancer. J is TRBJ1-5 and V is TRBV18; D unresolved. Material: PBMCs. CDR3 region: CASSPDMFQPQHF. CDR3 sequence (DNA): TGTGCCAGCTCACCCGACATGTTTCAGCCCCAGCATTTT. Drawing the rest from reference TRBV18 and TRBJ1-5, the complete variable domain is NAGVMQNPRHLVRRRGQEARLRCSPMKGHSHVYWYRQLPEEGLKFMVYLQKENIIDESGMPKERFSAEFPKEGPSILRIQQVVRGDSAAYFCASSPDMFQPQHFGDGTRLSIL.